A selection of T cell receptor beta chains follows, all from one sample in a study of T cells in Graves' hyperthyroidism and ophthalmopathy. In TCRdb, the multiplex PCR reads were re-called with MiXCR into one record per CDR3 protein. The sample carries hundreds of thousands of distinct CDR3 sequences, 15% to 18% recorded once. Material: blood. Receptors originate from a woman aged 18-29 years with Graves' hyperthyroidism. Both conserved end residues are part of each CDR3. The D gene is left open where the match is weak. Only some rows state a clone size, as once, few, many or a class for expanded clones.

d_gene: NA; abundance: NA; v_gene: TRBV9; j_gene: TRBJ1-3; CDR3nt: TGTGCCAGCAGCGTAGAGGGTTGGCCAGGAAACACCATATATTTT; CDR3aa: CASSVEGWPGNTIYF
d_gene: NA; abundance: many; v_gene: TRBV12-3/TRBV12-4; j_gene: TRBJ1-6; CDR3nt: TGTGCCAGCAGTTTGGGAAGGGTCGGGAATTCACCCCTCCACTTT; CDR3aa: CASSLGRVGNSPLHF
d_gene: NA; abundance: NA; v_gene: TRBV12-3/TRBV12-4; j_gene: TRBJ1-1; CDR3nt: TGTGCCAGCACCAAGACAGGCCAGAACACTGAAGCTTTCTTT; CDR3aa: CASTKTGQNTEAFF
d_gene: TRBD1; abundance: many; v_gene: TRBV5-1; j_gene: TRBJ2-7; CDR3nt: TGCGCCAGCAGCTTGAAGGGGGACAGGCCATCCTACGAGCAGTACTTC; CDR3aa: CASSLKGDRPSYEQYF
d_gene: TRBD1; abundance: many; v_gene: TRBV6-1; j_gene: TRBJ2-7; CDR3nt: TGTGCCAGCAGTTATGCGGGACAGGTGGCCTACGAGCAGTACTTC; CDR3aa: CASSYAGQVAYEQYF
d_gene: NA; abundance: many; v_gene: TRBV11-1; j_gene: TRBJ1-1; CDR3nt: TGTGCCAGCAGCTTAGTTACAGGGAACACTGAAGCTTTCTTT; CDR3aa: CASSLVTGNTEAFF
d_gene: TRBD1; abundance: NA; v_gene: TRBV28; j_gene: TRBJ2-7; CDR3nt: TGTGCCAGCAGCTCCAAACAGGGGGCGGGGGAGCAGTACTTC; CDR3aa: CASSSKQGAGEQYF
d_gene: NA; abundance: many; v_gene: TRBV12-3/TRBV12-4; j_gene: TRBJ2-2; CDR3nt: TGTGCCAGCAGGGAGGGTTTGAACGGGGAGCTGTTTTTT; CDR3aa: CASREGLNGELFF
d_gene: NA; abundance: many; v_gene: TRBV28; j_gene: TRBJ2-7; CDR3nt: TGTGCCAGCAGTTTAAACGACTACGAGCAGTACTTC; CDR3aa: CASSLNDYEQYF
d_gene: NA; abundance: many; v_gene: TRBV27; j_gene: TRBJ2-7; CDR3nt: TGTGCCAGCTCACTTGGGGGGCTCTACGAGCAGTACTTC; CDR3aa: CASSLGGLYEQYF
d_gene: TRBD1; abundance: many; v_gene: TRBV18; j_gene: TRBJ1-5; CDR3nt: TGTGCCAGCTCACCGGACAGGGTTAGCAATCAGCCCCAGCATTTT; CDR3aa: CASSPDRVSNQPQHF
d_gene: NA; abundance: few; v_gene: TRBV29-1; j_gene: TRBJ2-3; CDR3nt: TGCAGCGTTGTACCCCAGGGTGGCGCAGATACGCAGTATTTT; CDR3aa: CSVVPQGGADTQYF
d_gene: TRBD2; abundance: many; v_gene: TRBV18; j_gene: TRBJ2-7; CDR3nt: TGTGCCAGCTCAAAACCGGGACTAGCCGCCTACGAGCAGTACTTC; CDR3aa: CASSKPGLAAYEQYF
d_gene: NA; abundance: many; v_gene: TRBV28; j_gene: TRBJ2-7; CDR3nt: TGTGCCAGCAGTTTATTGCCGGGGGCGGGATCCTACGAGCAGTACTTC; CDR3aa: CASSLLPGAGSYEQYF
d_gene: TRBD1; abundance: many; v_gene: TRBV30; j_gene: TRBJ1-5; CDR3nt: TGTGCCTGGAGTCGGACAGGAGGGCAGCCCCAGCATTTT; CDR3aa: CAWSRTGGQPQHF
d_gene: NA; abundance: many; v_gene: TRBV2; j_gene: TRBJ2-3; CDR3nt: TGTGCCAGCAGTGAAGACTTCACAGATACGCAGTATTTT; CDR3aa: CASSEDFTDTQYF
d_gene: TRBD1; abundance: many; v_gene: TRBV6-5; j_gene: TRBJ1-4; CDR3nt: TGTGCCAGCAGTTACTCTCACCCAACAGGGGCTAATGAAAAACTGTTTTTT; CDR3aa: CASSYSHPTGANEKLFF
d_gene: NA; abundance: many; v_gene: TRBV6-1; j_gene: TRBJ1-5; CDR3nt: TGTGCCAGCAGTCCCCGTAGCGGAGTGTATAGCAATCAGCCCCAGCATTTT; CDR3aa: CASSPRSGVYSNQPQHF
d_gene: TRBD2; abundance: many; v_gene: TRBV7-8; j_gene: TRBJ2-1; CDR3nt: TGTGCCAGCAGCAGCCAGTCGCTAGCGGGACCGTACCTCCTACGGAATGAGCAGTTCTTC; CDR3aa: CASSSQSLAGPYLLRNEQFF
d_gene: NA; abundance: many; v_gene: TRBV5-8; j_gene: TRBJ2-1; CDR3nt: TGTGCCACTGGGGGGTCCTACAATGAGCAGTTCTTC; CDR3aa: CATGGSYNEQFF
d_gene: NA; abundance: many; v_gene: TRBV5-1; j_gene: TRBJ2-1; CDR3nt: TGCGCCAGCAGCTTGGGGGCCCCGCGTGAGCAGTTCTTC; CDR3aa: CASSLGAPREQFF
d_gene: TRBD2; abundance: few; v_gene: TRBV19; j_gene: TRBJ2-5; CDR3nt: TGTGCCAGTAGTAGGAGTCGGGGACTAGCGGGAGGTGGGGAGACCCAGTACTTC; CDR3aa: CASSRSRGLAGGGETQYF
d_gene: TRBD2; abundance: few; v_gene: TRBV9; j_gene: TRBJ2-1; CDR3nt: TGTGCCAGCAGCACCCGCACTAGCGGGAGCATCAATGAGCAGTTCTTC; CDR3aa: CASSTRTSGSINEQFF
d_gene: NA; abundance: few; v_gene: TRBV24-1; j_gene: TRBJ1-4; CDR3nt: TGTGCCACCAGTGCCGGTGCAGTGGGGGGTATGGACGAAAAACTGTTTTTT; CDR3aa: CATSAGAVGGMDEKLFF
d_gene: NA; abundance: many; v_gene: TRBV19; j_gene: TRBJ2-5; CDR3nt: TGTGCCAGTAGTATAACGGGGTACCAAGAGACCCAGTACTTC; CDR3aa: CASSITGYQETQYF
d_gene: TRBD2; abundance: many; v_gene: TRBV6-2/TRBV6-3; j_gene: TRBJ2-7; CDR3nt: TGTGCCAGCAGTTCCAAACGACAGTTAGCGGGAGGGTACGAGCAGTACTTC; CDR3aa: CASSSKRQLAGGYEQYF
d_gene: TRBD2; abundance: many; v_gene: TRBV30; j_gene: TRBJ2-7; CDR3nt: TGTGCCTGGAGTGGGACTAGCGGGGTCGAGCAGTACTTC; CDR3aa: CAWSGTSGVEQYF
d_gene: NA; abundance: NA; v_gene: TRBV11-3; j_gene: TRBJ2-5; CDR3nt: TGTGCCACGACAGCCCAAGAGACCCAGTACTTC; CDR3aa: CATTAQETQYF
d_gene: NA; abundance: NA; v_gene: TRBV12-3/TRBV12-4; j_gene: TRBJ2-2; CDR3nt: TGTGCCAGCAGTTCCCAATTAGGCCCCGGGGAGCTGTTTTTT; CDR3aa: CASSSQLGPGELFF
d_gene: TRBD1; abundance: many; v_gene: TRBV11-1; j_gene: TRBJ2-7; CDR3nt: TGTGCCAGCAGCCCCCAGGGACAGGCCATCTACGAGCAGTACTTC; CDR3aa: CASSPQGQAIYEQYF
d_gene: NA; abundance: NA; v_gene: TRBV28; j_gene: TRBJ2-1; CDR3nt: TGTGCCAGCAGTTCGAACCCAGGGGTCATCGACAATGAGCAGTTCTTC; CDR3aa: CASSSNPGVIDNEQFF
d_gene: TRBD1; abundance: many; v_gene: TRBV28; j_gene: TRBJ2-2; CDR3nt: TGTGCCAGCAGTTCGGGACAGGTTGGGACCGGGGAGCTGTTTTTT; CDR3aa: CASSSGQVGTGELFF
d_gene: NA; abundance: many; v_gene: TRBV27; j_gene: TRBJ2-7; CDR3nt: TGTGCCAGCAGTTTTCGGCAGGGAAGCGACGAGCAGTACTTC; CDR3aa: CASSFRQGSDEQYF
d_gene: TRBD1; abundance: many; v_gene: TRBV24-1; j_gene: TRBJ1-1; CDR3nt: TGTGCCACCAGACAAACAGGGGGTACTGAAGCTTTCTTT; CDR3aa: CATRQTGGTEAFF
d_gene: NA; abundance: many; v_gene: TRBV6-5; j_gene: TRBJ1-5; CDR3nt: TGTGCCAGCAGTTACTCCCGGACGACAAATCAGCCCCAGCATTTT; CDR3aa: CASSYSRTTNQPQHF
d_gene: TRBD2; abundance: many; v_gene: TRBV10-3; j_gene: TRBJ2-7; CDR3nt: TGTGCCATCAGTGAGTCTGGACTAGCGGGGGACTACGAGCAGTACTTC; CDR3aa: CAISESGLAGDYEQYF
d_gene: NA; abundance: many; v_gene: TRBV6-2/TRBV6-3; j_gene: TRBJ2-3; CDR3nt: TGTGCCAGCAGCCCTTTCGCAGATACGCAGTATTTT; CDR3aa: CASSPFADTQYF
d_gene: NA; abundance: NA; v_gene: TRBV19; j_gene: TRBJ2-7; CDR3nt: TGTGCCAGTAGCTCTGACAGGTTTGGAGAGCAGTACTTC; CDR3aa: CASSSDRFGEQYF
d_gene: NA; abundance: many; v_gene: TRBV11-2; j_gene: TRBJ2-5; CDR3nt: TGTGCCAGCAGCCCCGAACGTATAAGCGAGACCCAGTACTTC; CDR3aa: CASSPERISETQYF
d_gene: TRBD1; abundance: many; v_gene: TRBV18; j_gene: TRBJ2-6; CDR3nt: TGTGCCAGCTCACCGAAGGGGGCAGCGGGGGCCAACGTCCTGACTTTC; CDR3aa: CASSPKGAAGANVLTF
d_gene: NA; abundance: many; v_gene: TRBV11-2; j_gene: TRBJ2-5; CDR3nt: TGTGCCAGCAGCTTAGGCAATACCGGAGAGACCCAGTACTTC; CDR3aa: CASSLGNTGETQYF
d_gene: TRBD2; abundance: many; v_gene: TRBV3-1; j_gene: TRBJ2-1; CDR3nt: TGTGCCAGCAGCCCCGGGAAGAGCGGGGGGGTTCGGTTCTTC; CDR3aa: CASSPGKSGGVRFF
d_gene: NA; abundance: many; v_gene: TRBV18; j_gene: TRBJ1-2; CDR3nt: TGTGCCAGCTCACAATCAGGTCCCTATGGCTACACCTTC; CDR3aa: CASSQSGPYGYTF
d_gene: TRBD2; abundance: few; v_gene: TRBV7-3; j_gene: TRBJ2-3; CDR3nt: TGTGCCAGCAGCTTAGTCGGGGGGGCTGGAGATACGCAGTATTTT; CDR3aa: CASSLVGGAGDTQYF
d_gene: NA; abundance: many; v_gene: TRBV6-1; j_gene: TRBJ2-4; CDR3nt: TGTGCCAGCAGTGCTCAGGGGAGCCGGAACATTCAGTACTTC; CDR3aa: CASSAQGSRNIQYF
d_gene: TRBD2; abundance: many; v_gene: TRBV4-1; j_gene: TRBJ2-1; CDR3nt: TGCGCCAGCAGCCAAGGTGGGCGGGGGGAATCCAGCTCCTACAATGAGCAGTTCTTC; CDR3aa: CASSQGGRGESSSYNEQFF
d_gene: TRBD2; abundance: NA; v_gene: TRBV20-1; j_gene: TRBJ2-1; CDR3nt: TGCAGTGCTAGAGATGGCGGGAGGTGGGATGAGCAGTTCTTC; CDR3aa: CSARDGGRWDEQFF
d_gene: NA; abundance: few; v_gene: TRBV6-1; j_gene: TRBJ2-1; CDR3nt: TGTGCCAGCAGTGAATCCACCAGTAACAGTAGAGGACCGTTCTTC; CDR3aa: CASSESTSNSRGPFF
d_gene: TRBD1; abundance: NA; v_gene: TRBV25-1; j_gene: TRBJ1-1; CDR3nt: TGTGCCAGCAGTGATAAGGGGACAGGAGTATTCGCTGAAGCTTTCTTT; CDR3aa: CASSDKGTGVFAEAFF
d_gene: TRBD1; abundance: NA; v_gene: TRBV29-1; j_gene: TRBJ2-7; CDR3nt: TGCAGCGTTGAAGAGGGGACAGGTACGGCCTACGAGCAGTACTTC; CDR3aa: CSVEEGTGTAYEQYF
d_gene: NA; abundance: NA; v_gene: TRBV10-3; j_gene: TRBJ2-7; CDR3nt: TGTGCCATCAGTGAGCGGCCCCCCACCTGCGAGCAGTACTTC; CDR3aa: CAISERPPTCEQYF
d_gene: NA; abundance: many; v_gene: TRBV20-1; j_gene: TRBJ2-7; CDR3nt: TGCAGTGCTTTTCAGGACTCCCAAGGAATGTACGAGCAGTACTTC; CDR3aa: CSAFQDSQGMYEQYF
d_gene: NA; abundance: many; v_gene: TRBV20-1; j_gene: TRBJ2-7; CDR3nt: TGCAGTGCTAGAACAGTAGGGAGAGACTACGAGCAGTACTTC; CDR3aa: CSARTVGRDYEQYF